Listed here is a single T cell receptor (beta chain). Its target is unknown. The method was immunoSEQ multiplex PCR; TCRdb's version includes in-frame clones alone and lacks a portion of them. The repertoire holds about 46,000 clones, with 65% to 80% as singletons. Using viral peptide pools, the ViraFEST assay grew out antigen-specific CD4+ T cells prior to sequencing. Once cultured for 10 to 11 days, the cells underwent separation to obtain CD4+ T cells. The cohort was immunized with two doses of either the BNT162b2 or mRNA-1273 vaccine. People in the vaccine group had not been infected with SARS-CoV-2 before, and their nucleocapsid antibodies were negative. The data belong to a study of vaccination effects on CD4 cells after COVID-19. Findings of the study overall: The study dataset contains few convalescent patients and includes no early post-infection timepoints.

The V gene's germline CDR1 is LNHDA and CDR2 SQIVND (reference sequence). The CDR3 consists of 15 residues. The V and J ends lost 6 bases and 6 bases, in that order; junction bases with no gene match: 9. The material was CD4+ T cells from PBMCs cultured with HCoV-OC43 spike peptides, obtained after COVID-19 vaccination. The subset: HCoV-OC43 spike overlapping peptide pool stimulation. This chain links TRBV19 with TRBJ2-1; 9 positions match TRBD1. This clonotype was sampled from a human donor who received a COVID-19 vaccine. The CDR3 loop reads CASRKTGTGLNEQFF. The CDR3 DNA reads TGTGCCAGTAGGAAGACCGGGACAGGGCTCAATGAGCAGTTCTTC.